The following is a TCR beta chain sequence with its context. The data were taken from a study of blood T cell repertoires in COVID-19. Background on the study: Both acute and convalescent COVID-19 samples were obtained from the United States, Italy and Spain. PBMCs, B-cell-depleted T cells, or T cells were the source of the cDNA or gDNA that made up the material.

Study processing details: Estimation of nucleated cell counts relied on the amplification of reference gene primers. Sequencing was performed with immunoSEQ multiplex PCR; in TCRdb, only in-frame clones are kept and a portion is missing. V and J calls and clone size are those listed in that table; D and trimming were worked out from the DNA. The sample contains tens of thousands of clones, 92% of which appear only once. This CDR3 region has 16 residues. The germline V gene encodes CDR1 LGHNA and CDR2 YNFKEQ. The J segment lost 4 bases and the V segment lost 2 bases, leaving 5 bases of the junction unmatched.

This clonotype originated in a man aged 50 or older with active COVID-19. V is TRBV4-2 and J is TRBJ2-5; 12 bases map to TRBD1. The sequencing input was peripheral blood. This CDR3 reads CASSQTGTGGVETQYF. CDR3 coding DNA: TGTGCCAGCAGCCAAACCGGGACAGGGGGCGTAGAGACCCAGTACTTC.